Each of the 9 T cell receptor beta chains below was sequenced from the same sample in a study of siplizumab effects on memory and regulatory T cells. Generated by immunoSEQ multiplex PCR, the TCRdb table keeps only in-frame clones and is missing some. The table records some 40,000 clones, roughly 90% of them present only once. Sequencing was carried out using naive CD4+ T cells sorted from blood. The receptors were gathered from a human donor in good health.

CDR3 sequence: CASSDSGAVEQYF. The CDR3 DNA is TGTGCCAGCAGTGATTCGGGAGCGGTCGAGCAGTACTTC. V is TRBV2 and J is TRBJ2-7; possible D gene TRBD2, 6 bases. Germline V gives CDR1 SNHLY, CDR2 FYNNEI. Between the trimmed V and J ends, which lost 3 bases and 6 bases, there was a span of 12 bases. The CDR3 covers 13 residues.

This clone was recorded once. The chain uses TRBV7-9 and TRBJ2-2; D is perhaps TRBD1 (6 bases). Germline values: CDR1 SEHNR, CDR2 FQNEAQ (reference sequence). The CDR3 is 15 amino acids. V shed 2 bases and J shed 7 bases, with 14 bases lying between them. The CDR3 protein is CASSLLQGMSGELFF. As DNA, the CDR3 is TGTGCCAGCAGCTTATTACAGGGAATGAGCGGGGAGCTGTTTTTT.

As for this clone: An end of the junction differs from the germline gene, which may be a read error. The V gene is TRBV2, the J gene TRBJ2-7, with 7 bases lining up with TRBD2. CDR1 is SNHLY and CDR2 is FYNNEI in the germline V gene. The CDR3 length is 13 residues. The CDR3 sequence: CASSPQNFPPRGF. DNA for the CDR3: TGTGCCAGCAGCCCGCAGAATTTCCCGCCGCGGGGGTTC.

The CDR3, as DNA: TGTGCCAGCAGGGGAGGGAACAGTAATAATGAAAAACTGTTTTTT. This sequence encodes CASRGGNSNNEKLFF. The chain has TRBV9 and TRBJ1-4; no firm D call. Trimming removed 5 bases at V and 4 bases at J, with 15 bases between. There are 15 residues in the CDR3. Germline CDR1 is SGDLS and CDR2 is YYNGEE.

There are a few counts of this clone. The chain uses TRBV18 and TRBJ1-5; D possibly corresponds to TRBD1 (5 bases). Trimming removed 5 bases at V and 10 bases at J, with 15 bases between. CDR1 KGHSH and CDR2 LQKENI come from the germline V gene. The CDR3 totals 13 residues. The CDR3 coding sequence is TGTGCCAGCTCAGGGACGGAATCAGAACCCCAGCATTTT. Its protein is CASSGTESEPQHF.

This chain links TRBV5-1 with TRBJ2-1; the D is unclear. The germline V and J ends were trimmed by 1 base and 8 bases, with 13 bases remaining between them. The germline gives CDR1 SGHRS, CDR2 YFSETQ. The CDR3 spans 14 residues. This CDR3 reads CASSLTDSIHEQFF. CDR3 nucleotide sequence: TGCGCCAGCAGCTTGACGGATAGTATTCATGAGCAGTTCTTC.

This chain links TRBV7-3 with TRBJ1-1; D is unclear. Per germline, CDR1 SGHTA and CDR2 FQGTGA. The CDR3 covers 13 residues. V was cut by 4 bases and J by 4 bases, with 10 bases left in between. The CDR3 loop is CASSSGLITEAFF. CDR3 nucleotide sequence: TGTGCCAGCAGCTCCGGACTGATCACTGAAGCTTTCTTT.

This chain uses TRBV4-1 with TRBJ2-7; D is possibly TRBD1 (6 bases). Germline-derived CDR1 and CDR2 are MGHRA and YSYEKL. V lost 1 base, J lost 4 bases, and 20 bases lay in between. The CDR3 contains 17 residues. The CDR3 DNA is TGCGCCAGCAGCCAAGGTACACTCCGGGACAAGGGGTACGAGCAGTACTTC. Its translation is CASSQGTLRDKGYEQYF.

This chain joins TRBV7-8 and TRBJ2-4; maybe TRBD2 (6 bases). This CDR3 comprises 13 residues. Trimming removed 1 base from V and 6 bases from J, with 7 bases in between. CDR1 is SGHVS, CDR2 FQNEAQ, per germline. This CDR3 reads CASSLVEGNIQYF. The CDR3 DNA sequence: TGTGCCAGCAGCTTAGTGGAGGGAAACATTCAGTACTTC.